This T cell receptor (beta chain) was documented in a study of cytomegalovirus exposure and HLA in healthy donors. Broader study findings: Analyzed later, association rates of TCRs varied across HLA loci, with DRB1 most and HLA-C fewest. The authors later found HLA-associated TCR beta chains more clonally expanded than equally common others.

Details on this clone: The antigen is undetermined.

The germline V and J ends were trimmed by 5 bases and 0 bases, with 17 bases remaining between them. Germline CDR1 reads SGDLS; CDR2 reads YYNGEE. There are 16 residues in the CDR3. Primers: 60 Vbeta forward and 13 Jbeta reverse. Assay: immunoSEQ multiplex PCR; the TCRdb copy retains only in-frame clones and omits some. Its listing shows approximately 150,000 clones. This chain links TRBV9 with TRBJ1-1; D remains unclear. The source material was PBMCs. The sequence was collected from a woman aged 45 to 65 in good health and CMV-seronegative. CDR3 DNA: TGTGCCAGCAGGCCTCGAGAGCAAACCATGAACACTGAAGCTTTCTTT. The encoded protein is CASRPREQTMNTEAFF.